The 5 T cell receptor beta chains below were found in one sample sequenced in a study of blood T cell repertoires in COVID-19. The table came from immunoSEQ multiplex PCR; TCRdb's copy has only in-frame clones and leaves some out. The sample yields just over 650,000 clones, 85% to 90% seen once. Sequencing was done on a sample of peripheral blood. The receptor set was obtained from a woman younger than 35 with acute or convalescent COVID-19.

This chain links TRBV27 with TRBJ1-2; D not resolved. V dropped 5 bases and J dropped 4 bases, with 14 bases sitting between them. There are 14 residues in the CDR3. The germline V gene encodes CDR1 MNHEY and CDR2 SMNVEV (reference sequence). DNA of the CDR3: TGTGCCAGCAGTCAAGGAGGGCCTATCTATGGCTACACCTTC. This encodes CASSQGGPIYGYTF.

V gene TRBV19 combines with J gene TRBJ1-5, with TRBD1 matching 9 bases. Germline lookup yields CDR1 LNHDA and CDR2 SQIVND (reference sequence). Losses at the gene ends were 6 bases for V and 2 bases for J; bases not matched to a gene: 5. The CDR3 sequence is 15 residues long. CDR3 residues: CASSRDRVGNQPQHF. Here the CDR3 DNA reads TGTGCCAGTAGCCGGGACAGGGTGGGCAATCAGCCCCAGCATTTT.

In regard to this clone: The same CDR3 arises from other DNA sequences in this sample as well. The chain is built from TRBV29-1 and TRBJ1-1; D is undetermined. The CDR3 is 12 amino acids. Per the germline V gene, CDR1 is SQVTM and CDR2 is ANQGSEA. The V gene lost 4 bases and the J gene lost 1 base, with 7 bases spanning the gap. The CDR3 loop reads CSVVRGNTEAFF. CDR3 coding DNA: TGCAGCGTTGTTCGGGGGAACACTGAAGCTTTCTTT.

The chain carries TRBV4-2 and TRBJ1-4; the match to TRBD1 covers 8 bases. The J segment lost 7 bases and the V segment lost 2 bases, leaving 12 bases of the junction unmatched. CDR3 length: 17 residues. The germline V gene encodes CDR1 LGHNA and CDR2 YNFKEQ. The CDR3 region is CASSQLSTGTGIEKLFF. The DNA for the CDR3 is TGTGCCAGCAGCCAACTATCTACTGGGACAGGAATTGAAAAACTGTTTTTT.

This chain links TRBV7-2 with TRBJ1-6; D might be TRBD1 (6 bases). Germline V gives CDR1 SGHTA, CDR2 FQGNSA. The CDR3 contains 16 residues. Trimming cost V 1 base and J 13 bases, with 20 bases left between them. CDR3 amino acids: CASSLGSGGAPGPLHF. CDR3 nucleotides: TGTGCCAGCAGCTTAGGTTCGGGGGGGGCTCCAGGGCCCCTCCACTTT.